A selection of T cell receptor beta chains follows, all from one sample in a study of technical replicates of blood from several donors. Profiled with immunoSEQ multiplex PCR; TCRdb holds only in-frame clones, not every one. Found here are about 66,000 clones, over 75% of them singletons; the top ten hold 4.6%. Sample: PBMCs. Source of these receptors: a human donor in good health. Some clones in this sample may be carry-over from other donors' samples. CDR3s include the opening cysteine and the closing phenylalanine or tryptophan. Size is stated for part of the rows, as once, few or many counts, or as a class when the clone is expanded.

J: TRBJ2-1
size: once
V: TRBV5-1
CDR3: CASSITRSGRGAGNEQFF

J: TRBJ1-1
size: -
V: TRBV30
CDR3: CARERGKYTEAFF

J: TRBJ1-2
size: -
V: TRBV30
CDR3: CAWRQAGGDGYTF

J: TRBJ2-6
size: -
V: TRBV7-3
CDR3: CASSPRANVLTF

J: TRBJ2-2
size: -
V: TRBV7-8
CDR3: CASRASGSETGELFF

J: TRBJ2-7
size: -
V: TRBV21-1
CDR3: CASSNLTSGGHEQYF

J: TRBJ1-3
size: -
V: TRBV15
CDR3: CATSRDIGRFSGNTIYF

J: TRBJ2-3
size: -
V: TRBV4-3
CDR3: CASSAGTGTDTQYF

J: TRBJ2-3
size: -
V: TRBV4-1
CDR3: CASSHSGAFTDTQYF

J: TRBJ2-5
size: -
V: TRBV19
CDR3: CASSMQGAIETQYF

J: TRBJ2-3
size: -
V: TRBV7-3
CDR3: CASSLSGGRADTQYF

J: TRBJ1-2
size: few
V: TRBV7-2
CDR3: CASSPDSQYGYTF

J: TRBJ2-7
size: -
V: TRBV11-1
CDR3: CASSLGQGGLDEQYF

J: TRBJ2-7
size: -
V: TRBV11-2
CDR3: CASSLLQGRSYEQYF

J: TRBJ2-2
size: -
V: TRBV7-9
CDR3: CASSSTRQNTGELFF

J: TRBJ2-2
size: -
V: TRBV5-8
CDR3: CASSKDRGLGGELFF

J: TRBJ2-7
size: -
V: TRBV7-9
CDR3: CASSTGLSYEQYF

J: TRBJ2-3
size: -
V: TRBV4-2
CDR3: CASSQRAGGAPGDTQYF

J: TRBJ2-3
size: -
V: TRBV2
CDR3: CASGTSGGVSDTQYF

J: TRBJ1-5
size: -
V: TRBV21-1
CDR3: CASCARDRIFNQPQHF

J: TRBJ1-1
size: -
V: TRBV9
CDR3: CASSVGFGNTEAFF

J: TRBJ1-4
size: -
V: TRBV5-1
CDR3: CASARDNGNGLFF

J: TRBJ2-1
size: -
V: TRBV7-2
CDR3: CASSLSGGANEQFF

J: TRBJ1-1
size: -
V: TRBV9
CDR3: CASSPRGGTNTEAFF

J: TRBJ2-1
size: -
V: TRBV25-1
CDR3: CASSESSLAVYNEQFF

J: TRBJ1-1
size: few
V: TRBV10-2
CDR3: CASSPGVTEAFF

J: TRBJ1-1
size: -
V: TRBV18
CDR3: CASEGTRGTEAFF

J: TRBJ2-3
size: -
V: TRBV7-3
CDR3: CASSPYVGTDTQYF